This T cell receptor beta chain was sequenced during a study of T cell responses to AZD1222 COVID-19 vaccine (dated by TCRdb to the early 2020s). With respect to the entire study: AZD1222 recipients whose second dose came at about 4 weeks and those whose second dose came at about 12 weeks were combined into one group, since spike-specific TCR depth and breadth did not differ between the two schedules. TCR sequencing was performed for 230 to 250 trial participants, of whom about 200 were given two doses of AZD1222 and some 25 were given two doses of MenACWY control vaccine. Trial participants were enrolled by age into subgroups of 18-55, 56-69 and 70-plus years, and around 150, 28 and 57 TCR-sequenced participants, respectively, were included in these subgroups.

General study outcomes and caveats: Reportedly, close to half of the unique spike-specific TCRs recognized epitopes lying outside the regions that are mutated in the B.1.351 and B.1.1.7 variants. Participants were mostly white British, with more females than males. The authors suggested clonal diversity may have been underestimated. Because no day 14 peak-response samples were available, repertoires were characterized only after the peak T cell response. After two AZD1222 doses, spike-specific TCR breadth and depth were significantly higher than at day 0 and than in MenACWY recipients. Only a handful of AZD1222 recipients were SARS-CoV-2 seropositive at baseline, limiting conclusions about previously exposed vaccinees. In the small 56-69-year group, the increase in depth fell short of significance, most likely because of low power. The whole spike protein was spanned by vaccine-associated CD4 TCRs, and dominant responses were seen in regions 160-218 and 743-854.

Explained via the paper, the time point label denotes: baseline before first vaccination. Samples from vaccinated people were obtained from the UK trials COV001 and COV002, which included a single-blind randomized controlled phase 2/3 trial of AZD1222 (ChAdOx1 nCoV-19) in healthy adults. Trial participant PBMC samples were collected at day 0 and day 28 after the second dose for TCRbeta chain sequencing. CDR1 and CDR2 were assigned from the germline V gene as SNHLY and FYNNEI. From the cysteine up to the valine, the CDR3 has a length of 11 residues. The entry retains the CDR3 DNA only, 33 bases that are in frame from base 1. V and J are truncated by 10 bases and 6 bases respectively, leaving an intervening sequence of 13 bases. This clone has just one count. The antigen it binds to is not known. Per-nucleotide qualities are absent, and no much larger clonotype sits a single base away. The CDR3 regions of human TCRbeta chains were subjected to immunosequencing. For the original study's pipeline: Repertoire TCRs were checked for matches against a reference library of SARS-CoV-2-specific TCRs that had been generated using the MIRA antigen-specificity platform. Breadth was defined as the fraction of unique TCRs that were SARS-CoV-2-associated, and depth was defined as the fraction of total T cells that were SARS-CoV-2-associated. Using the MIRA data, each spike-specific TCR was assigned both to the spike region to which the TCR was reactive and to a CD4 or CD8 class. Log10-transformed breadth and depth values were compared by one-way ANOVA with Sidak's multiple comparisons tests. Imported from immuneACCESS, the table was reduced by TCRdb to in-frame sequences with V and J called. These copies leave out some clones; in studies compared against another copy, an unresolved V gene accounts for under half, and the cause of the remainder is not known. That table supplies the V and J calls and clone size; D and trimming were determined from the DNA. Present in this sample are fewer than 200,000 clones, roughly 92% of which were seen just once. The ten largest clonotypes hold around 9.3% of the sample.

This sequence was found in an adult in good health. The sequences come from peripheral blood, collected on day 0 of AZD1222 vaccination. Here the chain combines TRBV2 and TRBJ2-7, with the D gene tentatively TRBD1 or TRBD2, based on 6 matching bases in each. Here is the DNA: TGTGCCACCGGGGGCCCCGGCGAGCAGTACGTC. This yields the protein CATGGPGEQYV.